The clone carrying this T cell receptor beta chain was detected a few times. Seattle's cohort entered during active infection and was followed longitudinally. Only in-frame clones appear in the TCRdb table, and some are missing; sequencing was by immunoSEQ multiplex PCR. Of about 210,000 clones listed, almost 85% are singletons. CDR1 WSHSY and CDR2 SAAADI come from the germline V gene. Trimming stripped 6 bases from V and 9 bases from J, with 18 bases between. The CDR3 is 14 residues long. These data belong to a study of blood T cell repertoires in COVID-19. The sequence was obtained from a man in his fifties with COVID-19, enrolled during active disease. This sequence joins TRBV10-2 and TRBJ2-1, with a tentative D call TRBD1 (5 bases). Sequencing input: peripheral blood. The CDR3 is CASRSAPQGAEQFF. The CDR3 bases are TGCGCCAGCAGAAGTGCGCCGCAGGGTGCTGAGCAGTTCTTC.